This TCR beta chain came from a study of T cell responses to AZD1222 COVID-19 vaccine (dated by TCRdb to the early 2020s). About the study as a whole: A total of 233 trial participants underwent TCR sequencing, of whom some 210 received two doses of AZD1222 and approximately 25 received two doses of the MenACWY control vaccine. Trial participants were enrolled by age into 18-55, 56-69 and 70-plus year subgroups, with approximately 150, 30 and 60 TCR-sequenced participants respectively.

Beyond this particular receptor, the publication reports: Reportedly, close to half of the unique spike-specific TCRs recognized epitopes lying outside the regions that are mutated in the B.1.351 and B.1.1.7 variants. Because no samples from the day 14 peak response were available, repertoires could be characterized only after the peak T cell response. Vaccine-associated CD4 TCRs spanned the whole spike protein, with dominant responses in regions 160-218 and 743-854. Participants were mostly white British, with more females than males. The authors suggested clonal diversity may have been underestimated. Conclusions about previously exposed vaccinees were limited because only six or seven AZD1222 recipients were SARS-CoV-2 seropositive at baseline. A significant rise in spike-specific TCR breadth and depth was observed after two AZD1222 doses relative to day 0 and relative to MenACWY recipients. In the small 56-69-year group, the increase in depth fell short of significance, most likely because of low power.

The sample's time point label is to be understood as: baseline before first vaccination. This specimen's treatment or condition label, interpreted: meningococcal conjugate vaccine given as trial control. Samples from vaccinated people were obtained from the UK trials COV001 and COV002, which included a single-blind randomized controlled phase 2/3 trial of AZD1222 (ChAdOx1 nCoV-19) in healthy adults. For TCRbeta chain sequencing, PBMC samples were collected from trial participants at day 0 and at day 28 after the second dose. The CDR3 regions of human TCRbeta chains were subjected to immunosequencing. The authors' pipeline ran thus. Repertoire TCRs were matched against a reference library of SARS-CoV-2-specific TCRs generated with the MIRA antigen-specificity platform. Breadth meant the fraction of unique TCRs that were SARS-CoV-2-associated, whereas depth meant the fraction of total T cells that were SARS-CoV-2-associated. Using the MIRA data, every spike-specific TCR was mapped to the spike region that the TCR reacted to and assigned to either a CD4 or a CD8 class. Log10-transformed breadth and depth values were compared by one-way ANOVA with Sidak's multiple comparisons tests. TCRdb obtained this table from immuneACCESS and retained in-frame rearrangements with V and J assigned. These tables miss some clones; where compared with another copy, unresolved V genes account for less than half of the shortfall, and the remainder is unexplained. The V and J calls and clone size come from that table; D and trimming were worked out from the DNA. The sample profile shows about 140,000 clones; 93% of them were found once. In total, the top ten clones hold over 0.85% of the sample.

Counted from cysteine to phenylalanine, this CDR3 has 13 amino acids. CDR3 DNA is the only sequence kept; it has 39 bases, read in frame from the first base. CDR1 MGHRA and CDR2 YSYEKL are derived from the germline V gene. The V and J ends are trimmed by 4 bases and 1 base, leaving 7 bases between them. Regarding this clone: The antigen this receptor binds is unknown. No per-base quality is available; no much larger clone lies one base away.

The chain is encoded by TRBV4-1 joined to TRBJ1-2, with the D segment identity uncertain. Source: peripheral blood, taken on day 0 of MenACWY control vaccination. The sequence came from an adult in good health. The DNA sequence follows: TGCGCCAGCAGCCCGGTGGGTAACTATGGCTACACCTTC. Its coded protein is CASSPVGNYGYTF.